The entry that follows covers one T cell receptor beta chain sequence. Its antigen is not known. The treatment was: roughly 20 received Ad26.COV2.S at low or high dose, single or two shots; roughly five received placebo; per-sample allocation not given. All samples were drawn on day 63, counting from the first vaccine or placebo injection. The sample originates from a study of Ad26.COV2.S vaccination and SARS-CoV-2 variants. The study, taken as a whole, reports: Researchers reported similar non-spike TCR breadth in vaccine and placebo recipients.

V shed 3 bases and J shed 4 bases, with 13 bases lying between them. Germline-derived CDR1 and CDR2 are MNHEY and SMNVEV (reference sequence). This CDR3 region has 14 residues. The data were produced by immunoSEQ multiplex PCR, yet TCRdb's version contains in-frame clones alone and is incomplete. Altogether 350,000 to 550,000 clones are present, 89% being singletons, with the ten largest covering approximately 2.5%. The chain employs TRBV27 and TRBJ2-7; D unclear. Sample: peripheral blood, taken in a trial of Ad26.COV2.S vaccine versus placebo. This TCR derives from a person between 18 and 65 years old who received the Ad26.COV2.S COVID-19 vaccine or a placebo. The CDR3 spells CASSLESGVYEQYF. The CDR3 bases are TGTGCCAGCAGTTTGGAATCCGGCGTGTACGAGCAGTACTTC.